This TCR beta chain was sequenced in a study of CD8+ T cells in alopecia areata. About the study: Patients remained on tofacitinib for 6 to 18 months and then went 6 months without it. Study-level results: The study also sequences resident alphabeta T cells of normal skin in scalp samples. Scalp clonality dropped significantly under tofacitinib, as did expanded CD8+ top-100 clones.

Following extraction, RNA underwent reverse transcription to cDNA, which served as the sequencing template. Repertoires were generated with immunoSEQ multiplex PCR, while TCRdb's copy carries only in-frame clones and drops some. The repertoire holds approximately 280,000 clones, with about 62% as singletons. Sample treatment: oral pan-JAK inhibitor, 5-10 mg twice daily. About this clone itself: The antigen is unknown.

The V gene's germline CDR1 is GTSNPN and CDR2 SVGIG (reference sequence). Trimming shortened V by 4 bases and J by 7 bases, and 20 bases separated the two germline ends. There are 15 residues in the CDR3. The TCR sequence derives from a human donor with alopecia areata. The specimen comprised CD4+ T cells sorted from blood, sampled at week 24, from a patient treated with tofacitinib. The rearrangement uses TRBV30 and TRBJ2-1; weak D call: TRBD2 (7 bases). CDR3 in amino acids: CAWKGWGGPENEQFF. Here the CDR3 DNA reads TGTGCCTGGAAAGGTTGGGGGGGGCCAGAAAATGAGCAGTTCTTC.